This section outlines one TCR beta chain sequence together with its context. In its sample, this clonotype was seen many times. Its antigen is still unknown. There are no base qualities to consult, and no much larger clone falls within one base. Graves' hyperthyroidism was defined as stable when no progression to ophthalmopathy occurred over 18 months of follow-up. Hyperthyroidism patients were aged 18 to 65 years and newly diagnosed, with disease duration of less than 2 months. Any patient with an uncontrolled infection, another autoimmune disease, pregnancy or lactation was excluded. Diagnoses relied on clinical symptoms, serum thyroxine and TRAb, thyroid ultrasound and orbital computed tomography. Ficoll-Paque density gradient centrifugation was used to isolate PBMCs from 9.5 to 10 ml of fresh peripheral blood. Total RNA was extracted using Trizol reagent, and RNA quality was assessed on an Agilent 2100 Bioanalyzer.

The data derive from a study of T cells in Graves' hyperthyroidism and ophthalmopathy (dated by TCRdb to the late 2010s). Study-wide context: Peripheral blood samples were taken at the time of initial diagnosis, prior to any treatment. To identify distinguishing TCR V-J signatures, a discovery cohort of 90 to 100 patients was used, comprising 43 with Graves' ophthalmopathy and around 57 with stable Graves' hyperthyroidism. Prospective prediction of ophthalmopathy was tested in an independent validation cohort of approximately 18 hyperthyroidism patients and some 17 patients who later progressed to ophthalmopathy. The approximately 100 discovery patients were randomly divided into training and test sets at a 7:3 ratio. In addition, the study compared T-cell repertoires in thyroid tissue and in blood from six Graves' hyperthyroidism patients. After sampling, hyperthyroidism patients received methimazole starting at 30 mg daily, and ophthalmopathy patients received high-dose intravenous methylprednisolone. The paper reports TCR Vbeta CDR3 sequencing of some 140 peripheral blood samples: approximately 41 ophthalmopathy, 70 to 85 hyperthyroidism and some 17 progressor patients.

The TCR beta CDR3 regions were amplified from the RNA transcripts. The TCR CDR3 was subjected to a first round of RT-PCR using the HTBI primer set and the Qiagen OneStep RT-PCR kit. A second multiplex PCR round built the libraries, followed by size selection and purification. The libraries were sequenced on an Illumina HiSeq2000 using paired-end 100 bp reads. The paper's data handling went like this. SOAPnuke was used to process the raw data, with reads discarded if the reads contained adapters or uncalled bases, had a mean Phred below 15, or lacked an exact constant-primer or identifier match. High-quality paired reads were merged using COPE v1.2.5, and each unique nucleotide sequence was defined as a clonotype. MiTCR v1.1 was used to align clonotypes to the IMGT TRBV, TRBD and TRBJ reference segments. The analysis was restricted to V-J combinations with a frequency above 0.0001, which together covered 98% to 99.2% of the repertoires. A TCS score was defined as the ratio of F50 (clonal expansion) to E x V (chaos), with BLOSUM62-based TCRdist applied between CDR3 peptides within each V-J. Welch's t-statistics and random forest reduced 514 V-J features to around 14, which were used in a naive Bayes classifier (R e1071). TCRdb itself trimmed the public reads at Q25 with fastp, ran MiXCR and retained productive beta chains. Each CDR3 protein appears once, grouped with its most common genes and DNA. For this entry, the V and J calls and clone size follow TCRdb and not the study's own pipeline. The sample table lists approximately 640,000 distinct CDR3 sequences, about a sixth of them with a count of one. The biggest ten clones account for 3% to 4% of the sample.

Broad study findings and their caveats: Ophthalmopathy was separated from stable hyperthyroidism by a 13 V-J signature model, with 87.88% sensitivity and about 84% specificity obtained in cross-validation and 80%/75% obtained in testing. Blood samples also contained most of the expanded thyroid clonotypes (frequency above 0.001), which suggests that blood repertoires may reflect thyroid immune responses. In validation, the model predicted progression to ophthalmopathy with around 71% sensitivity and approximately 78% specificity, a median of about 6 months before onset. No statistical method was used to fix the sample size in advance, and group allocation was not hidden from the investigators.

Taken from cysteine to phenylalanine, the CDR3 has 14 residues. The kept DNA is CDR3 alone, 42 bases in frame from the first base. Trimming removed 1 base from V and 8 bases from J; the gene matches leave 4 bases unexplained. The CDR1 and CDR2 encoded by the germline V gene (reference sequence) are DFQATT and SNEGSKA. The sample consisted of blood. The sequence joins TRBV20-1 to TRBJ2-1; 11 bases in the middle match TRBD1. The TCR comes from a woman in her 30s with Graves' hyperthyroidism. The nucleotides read TGCAGTGCTAGAGGGGACAGGGGGGTCGATGAGCAGTTCTTC. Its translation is CSARGDRGVDEQFF.